This T cell receptor (beta chain) was documented in a study of T cells after yellow fever vaccination. Broader study findings: Clones that expanded after primary vaccination mostly reappeared after the booster (less than 98% CD4, around 87% CD8).

5'RACE template switching produced TCR cDNA carrying a universal primer site and UMIs. From the 5' RACE reads, TCRdb called clonotypes with MiXCR, one entry per CDR3 protein. The data show hundreds of thousands of distinct CDR3 sequences, with under 7.5% seen just once and approximately 16% held by the top ten. The CDR3 contains 14 residues. CDR1 and CDR2 (germline): SQVTM, ANQGSEA. Trimming took 4 bases from V and 8 from J, leaving 18 bases between them. Details on this clonotype: The antigen is undetermined.

The sample here was PBMCs, taken 5 days after the yellow fever booster vaccination. The sequence derives from a man under 40 who received the YFV17D yellow fever vaccine. The J gene is TRBJ2-4, the V gene TRBV29-1, with D perhaps assigned TRBD1 or TRBD2 (5 bases each). The CDR3 region is CSVGGNTKGDIQYF. CDR3 bases: TGCAGCGTTGGGGGGAATACGAAAGGTGACATTCAGTACTTC. Combining the CDR3 with reference TRBV29-1 and TRBJ2-4 gives the whole variable domain SAVISQKPSRDICQRGTSLTIQCQVDSQVTMMFWYRQQPGQSLTLIATANQGSEATYESGFVIDKFPISRPNLTFSTLTVSNMSPEDSSIYLCSVGGNTKGDIQYFGAGTRLSVL.